The 26 T cell receptor beta chains presented below share a single source sample, sequenced in a study of T cell responses to AZD1222 COVID-19 vaccine. Produced via immunoSEQ multiplex PCR; TCRdb's table is partial and in-frame only. The data hold about 200,000 clones, with approximately 93% observed a single time. This material consisted of peripheral blood, taken 28 days after the second AZD1222 dose. The origin of the receptors is an adult who received the AZD1222 COVID-19 vaccine.

V usage is TRBV6-5 and J usage is TRBJ1-2, with D possibly being TRBD1 (5 bases). V dropped 4 bases and J dropped 5 bases, with 11 bases sitting between them. CDR3 size: 13 residues. Germline CDR1 and CDR2: MNHEY and SVGAGI. CDR3 in amino acids: CASSLGGLYGYTF. In DNA form, the CDR3 reads TGTGCCAGCAGTTTGGGGGGTTTATATGGCTACACCTTC.

This clone was seen a single time. This CDR3 reads CASSGPEAFF. CDR3 DNA: TGTGCCAGCTCCGGCCCTGAAGCTTTCTTT. V gene TRBV18 combines with J gene TRBJ1-1; D gene unclear. V was clipped by 6 bases and J by 6 bases, with 5 bases between them. The CDR3 totals 10 residues. Germline lookup yields CDR1 KGHSH and CDR2 LQKENI.

CDR3 region: CASSPGQGHYGYTF. CDR3 nucleotides: TGTGCCAGCAGCCCTGGACAGGGCCACTATGGCTACACCTTC. This chain links TRBV7-9 with TRBJ1-2; 8 bases map to TRBD1. V shed 5 bases and J 3 bases; nucleotides not matched to a gene: 5. Germline CDR1 and CDR2: SEHNR and FQNEAQ (reference sequence). The length of the CDR3 is 14 residues.

The chain recombines TRBV2 with TRBJ1-1, with 8 positions matching TRBD1. The germline gives CDR1 SNHLY, CDR2 FYNNEI. V was clipped by 5 bases and J by 2 bases; unmatched bases: 4. This CDR3 spans 14 amino acids. CDR3 protein: CASSTGQGNTEAFF. The CDR3 bases are TGTGCCAGCAGTACCGGACAGGGCAACACTGAAGCTTTCTTT.

This clone was recorded once. This chain links TRBV28 with TRBJ2-2, with D uncertain. Germline CDR1 and CDR2: MDHEN and SYDVKM. CDR3 length: 12 amino acids. V lost 4 bases, J lost 4 bases, and 4 bases lay in between. Here the CDR3 DNA reads TGTGCCAGCAGTTCGTTCACCGGGGAGCTGTTTTTT. Amino acid sequence: CASSSFTGELFF.

The gene calls are TRBV5-4 and TRBJ2-1; D gene unclear. CDR1 SGHNT and CDR2 YYREEE come from the germline V gene (reference sequence). The CDR3 loop spans 13 amino acids. V was shortened by 4 bases and J by 5 bases, with 10 bases between the two germline ends. CDR3 in DNA: TGTGCCAGCAGCCGAAAAGATGACAATGAGCAGTTCTTC. It is translated as CASSRKDDNEQFF.

This chain joins TRBV28 and TRBJ1-2; TRBD1 is a possible D gene (6 bases). Germline loops: CDR1 MDHEN, CDR2 SYDVKM. The CDR3 sequence is 12 residues long. V lost 7 bases to trimming and J lost 4 bases, with 10 bases between them. CDR3 sequence reads: CASTDRLYGYTF. The CDR3 DNA sequence: TGTGCCAGCACCGACAGGCTCTATGGCTACACCTTC.

The chain recombines TRBV25-1 with TRBJ2-3; TRBD2 matches 7 bases. Germline loops: CDR1 MGHDK, CDR2 SYGVNS. Trimming cost V 4 bases and J 3 bases; bases outside gene matches: 7. CDR3 length: 15 amino acids. The CDR3 protein is CASSVSGLRTDTQYF. The CDR3 DNA reads as TGTGCCAGCAGTGTTTCGGGACTACGAACAGATACGCAGTATTTT. Filled out from reference TRBV25-1 and TRBJ2-3, the complete variable domain reads EADIYQTPRYLVIGTGKKITLECSQTMGHDKMYWYQQDPGMELHLIHYSYGVNSTEKGDLSSESTVSRIRTEHFPLTLESARPSHTSQYLCASSVSGLRTDTQYFGPGTRLTVL.

This chain joins TRBV27 and TRBJ2-2, with TRBD1 as a possible D gene (5 bases). CDR1 is MNHEY, CDR2 SMNVEV, per germline (reference sequence). This CDR3 comprises 14 residues. V lost 8 bases, J lost 6 bases, and 16 bases lay in between. The CDR3 sequence is CASLGQGISGELFF. CDR3 sequence (DNA): TGTGCCAGCCTGGGCCAGGGAATCTCCGGGGAGCTGTTTTTT.

The chain carries TRBV28 and TRBJ2-7; D may match TRBD1 or TRBD2 (6 bases each). CDR3 length: 14 amino acids. Trimming shortened V by 5 bases and J by 0 bases, and 11 bases separated the two germline ends. Germline assignment: CDR1 MDHEN and CDR2 SYDVKM. The CDR3 DNA reads TGTGCCAGCAGTCGGGGGCATAGCTCCTACGAGCAGTACTTC. Protein sequence: CASSRGHSSYEQYF. Full variable domain (missing parts from reference TRBV28 and TRBJ2-7): DVKVTQSSRYLVKRTGEKVFLECVQDMDHENMFWYRQDPGLGLRLIYFSYDVKMKEKGDIPEGYSVSREKKERFSLILESASTNQTSMYLCASSRGHSSYEQYFGPGTRLTVT.

The genes are TRBV2 and TRBJ1-5; D unresolved. Looked up from germline, CDR1 is SNHLY and CDR2 is FYNNEI. This CDR3 is 13 amino acids long. Trimming cost V 4 bases and J 2 bases, with 6 bases left between them. The CDR3 region has the DNA TGTGCCAGCAGTGGTGGGGGCAATCAGCCCCAGCATTTT. This translates into CASSGGGNQPQHF.

The rearrangement joins TRBV5-6 to TRBJ2-3; no definite D call. V lost 5 bases, J lost 6 bases, and 25 bases lay in between. The CDR3 consists of 17 residues. Germline CDR1 SGHDT, CDR2 YYEEEE. In DNA, the CDR3 is TGTGCCAGCAGTCGGTATTCATTGACCCCCATGTGGGATACGCAGTATTTT. This encodes CASSRYSLTPMWDTQYF.

The chain recombines TRBV12-3 or TRBV12-4 with TRBJ2-7; the D is unclear. CDR3 length equals 13 residues. The V and J ends lost 2 bases and 2 bases respectively, with 7 bases between them. CDR3 amino acids: CASSLLDTYEQYF. As DNA, the CDR3 is TGTGCCAGCAGTTTACTAGATACCTACGAGCAGTACTTC.

The chain joins TRBV7-9 to TRBJ2-1; D gene uncertain. Trimming pared 5 bases from V and 9 bases from J, leaving 14 bases between. Germline CDR1 SEHNR, CDR2 FQNEAQ (reference sequence). The CDR3 is made up of 13 amino acids. The CDR3 sequence: CASSPGPLGEQFF. The DNA of the CDR3 is TGTGCCAGCAGCCCCGGACCGTTGGGTGAGCAGTTCTTC. Looking up the rest from reference TRBV7-9 and TRBJ2-1 gives the full variable domain: DTGVSQNPRHKITKRGQNVTFRCDPISEHNRLYWYRQTLGQGPEFLTYFQNEAQLEKSRLLSDRFSAERPKGSFSTLEIQRTEQGDSAMYLCASSPGPLGEQFFGPGTRLTVL.

The V and J genes are TRBV7-3 and TRBJ2-5; D unclear. V was shortened by 5 bases and J by 5 bases, with 12 bases between the two germline ends. Germline loops: CDR1 SGHTA, CDR2 FQGTGA. The CDR3 extends over 13 amino acids. CDR3 nucleotides: TGTGCCAGCAGCCCCTATTTAGGGGAGACCCAGTACTTC. Residues: CASSPYLGETQYF. The full variable domain, rest sourced from reference TRBV7-3 and TRBJ2-5, is GAGVSQTPSNKVTEKGKYVELRCDPISGHTALYWYRQSLGQGPEFLIYFQGTGAADDSGLPNDRFFAVRPEGSVSTLKIQRTERGDSAVYLCASSPYLGETQYFGPGTRLLVL.

The J gene is TRBJ1-1, the V gene TRBV6-6; the D is unclear. CDR1 MNHNY and CDR2 SVGAGI come from the germline V gene (reference sequence). This CDR3 region has 12 residues. The V end lost 0 bases, the J end lost 5 bases, and 4 bases lay between the germline ends. The DNA for the CDR3 is TGTGCCAGCAGTTACTCGAGAACTGAAGCTTTCTTT. It encodes CASSYSRTEAFF.

The gene calls are TRBV7-9 and TRBJ1-3, with a possible D match to TRBD1 (5 bases). V lost 1 base, J lost 0 bases, and 16 bases lay in between. Germline CDR1 reads SEHNR; CDR2 reads FQNEAQ (reference sequence). CDR3 length equals 18 residues. Here the CDR3 reads CASSLGGNRASSGNTIYF. CDR3 bases: TGTGCCAGCAGCTTAGGGGGGAATCGGGCGAGCTCTGGAAACACCATATATTTT.

The chain combines TRBV5-4 with TRBJ1-4, with a tentative D call TRBD1 (6 bases). With 1 base removed from V and 4 bases from J, the gap between germline ends came to 8 bases. The germline V gene has CDR1 SGHNT and CDR2 YYREEE (reference sequence). The CDR3 covers 14 residues. CDR3: CASSLSRGNEKLFF. The DNA for the CDR3 is TGTGCCAGCAGCTTGAGCAGGGGTAATGAAAAACTGTTTTTT. The entire variable domain, with the rest obtained from reference TRBV5-4 and TRBJ1-4, is as follows: ETGVTQSPTHLIKTRGQQVTLRCSSQSGHNTVSWYQQALGQGPQFIFQYYREEENGRGNFPPRFSGLQFPNYSSELNVNALELDDSALYLCASSLSRGNEKLFFGSGTQLSVL.

V usage is TRBV4-2 and J usage is TRBJ1-6, with 7 bases lining up with TRBD1. Trimming cost V 1 base and J 3 bases; bases outside gene matches: 3. Germline CDR1 is LGHNA and CDR2 is YNFKEQ. The CDR3 is made up of 16 amino acids. In nucleotides, the CDR3 is TGTGCCAGCAGCCAAGCCGGGACAGTCTATAATTCACCCCTCCACTTT. Amino acids: CASSQAGTVYNSPLHF.

CDR3 DNA sequence: TGTGCCAGTAGTACGCCTAACAGGGAGGGAGGTTTAAACACTGAAGCTTTCTTT. Translating gives CASSTPNREGGLNTEAFF. V gene TRBV19 combines with J gene TRBJ1-1, with D possibly matching TRBD1 (6 bases). The CDR3 extends over 18 amino acids. The germline V gene has CDR1 LNHDA and CDR2 SQIVND (reference sequence). The germline V and J ends were trimmed by 4 bases and 2 bases, with 23 bases remaining between them. The full variable domain, completed using reference TRBV19 and TRBJ1-1, is DGGITQSPKYLFRKEGQNVTLSCEQNLNHDAMYWYRQDPGQGLRLIYYSQIVNDFQKGDIAEGYSVSREKKESFPLTVTSAQKNPTAFYLCASSTPNREGGLNTEAFFGQGTRLTVV.

The rearrangement joins TRBV6-5 to TRBJ2-6; D might be TRBD1 (6 bases). Germline CDR1 MNHEY, CDR2 SVGAGI. CDR3 length: 15 amino acids. Trimming took 6 bases from V and 2 from J, leaving 11 bases between them. The CDR3 region has the DNA TGTGCCAGCAGCCAGGGGAGCGCTGGGGCCAACGTCCTGACTTTC. Its translation is CASSQGSAGANVLTF.

The chain combines TRBV9 with TRBJ1-1; TRBD1 is a possible D gene (5 bases). Trimming removed 3 bases from V and 4 bases from J, with 10 bases in between. The germline V gene has CDR1 SGDLS and CDR2 YYNGEE. CDR3 length: 13 amino acids. The CDR3 loop is CASSEAQGTEAFF. DNA of the CDR3: TGTGCCAGCAGCGAGGCCCAGGGCACTGAAGCTTTCTTT.

The rearrangement joins TRBV6-5 to TRBJ1-1, with TRBD1 identical over 7 bases. The CDR3 sequence is 15 residues long. With V trimmed by 0 bases and J by 10 bases, 11 bases remained unmatched. CDR1 is MNHEY, CDR2 SVGAGI, per germline. CDR3 in DNA: TGTGCCAGCAGTTACTCTGGGGCGACAGGGTTACGAGCTTTCTTT. Amino acid sequence: CASSYSGATGLRAFF.

V is TRBV19 and J is TRBJ1-4; maybe TRBD1 (5 bases). CDR1 LNHDA and CDR2 SQIVND come from the germline V gene (reference sequence). This CDR3 contains 15 residues. Trimming removed 2 bases at V and 7 bases at J, with 14 bases between. For the CDR3, the DNA is TGTGCCAGTAGTATACTGGACACTGTAGGTGAAAAACTGTTTTTT. The encoded protein is CASSILDTVGEKLFF. The variable domain in full, completed from reference TRBV19 and TRBJ1-4, reads DGGITQSPKYLFRKEGQNVTLSCEQNLNHDAMYWYRQDPGQGLRLIYYSQIVNDFQKGDIAEGYSVSREKKESFPLTVTSAQKNPTAFYLCASSILDTVGEKLFFGSGTQLSVL.

The chain recombines TRBV9 with TRBJ2-7, with a tentative D call TRBD1 (7 bases). The germline gives CDR1 SGDLS, CDR2 YYNGEE. Trimming pared 1 base from V and 0 bases from J, leaving 8 bases between. The CDR3 spans 14 residues. CDR3 in DNA: TGTGCCAGCAGCGTACAGGGGGGCTCCTACGAGCAGTACTTC. Translating gives CASSVQGGSYEQYF.

The chain combines TRBV4-2 with TRBJ2-2; D not certain. In germline, CDR1 is LGHNA, CDR2 YNFKEQ. This CDR3 contains 13 residues. The V end was cut by 4 bases, the J end by 6 bases, with 9 bases between. Written as DNA, the CDR3 is TGTGCCAGCAGCCCCGAAGGTGCCGGGGAGCTGTTTTTT. This sequence encodes CASSPEGAGELFF.